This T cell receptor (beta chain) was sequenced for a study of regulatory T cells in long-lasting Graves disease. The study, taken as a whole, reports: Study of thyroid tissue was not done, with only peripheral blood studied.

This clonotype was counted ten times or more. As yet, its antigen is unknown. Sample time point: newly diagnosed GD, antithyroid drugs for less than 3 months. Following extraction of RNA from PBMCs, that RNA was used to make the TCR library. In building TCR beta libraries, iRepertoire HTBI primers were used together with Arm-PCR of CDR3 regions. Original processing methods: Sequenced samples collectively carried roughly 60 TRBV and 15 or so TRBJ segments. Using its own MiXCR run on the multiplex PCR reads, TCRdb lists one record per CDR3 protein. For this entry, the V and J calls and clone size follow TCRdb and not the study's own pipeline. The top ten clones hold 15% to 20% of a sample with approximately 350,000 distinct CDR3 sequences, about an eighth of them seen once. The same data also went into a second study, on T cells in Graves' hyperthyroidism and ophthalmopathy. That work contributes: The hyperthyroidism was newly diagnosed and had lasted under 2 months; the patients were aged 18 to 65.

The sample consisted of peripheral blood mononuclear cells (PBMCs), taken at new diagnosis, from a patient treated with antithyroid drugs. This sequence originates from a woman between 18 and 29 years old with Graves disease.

The CDR3 DNA reads TGTGCCAGCAGGATTAGGGAGAGCTCTGGGGCCAACGTCCTGACTTTC. It translates to CASRIRESSGANVLTF. This chain links TRBV2 with TRBJ2-6, with D tentatively TRBD2 (5 bases). V was clipped by 6 bases and J by 0 bases, with 12 bases between them. Germline V gene data show CDR1 as SNHLY and CDR2 as FYNNEI. The CDR3 spans 16 residues.